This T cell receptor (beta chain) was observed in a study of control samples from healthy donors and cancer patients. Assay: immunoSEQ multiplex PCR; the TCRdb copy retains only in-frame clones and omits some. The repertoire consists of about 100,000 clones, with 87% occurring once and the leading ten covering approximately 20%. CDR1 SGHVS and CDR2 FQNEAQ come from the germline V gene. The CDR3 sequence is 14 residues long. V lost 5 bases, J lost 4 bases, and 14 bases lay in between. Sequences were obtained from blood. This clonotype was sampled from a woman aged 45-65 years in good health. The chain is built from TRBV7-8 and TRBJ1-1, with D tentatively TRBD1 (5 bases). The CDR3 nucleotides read TGTGCCAGCAGCCATGGGGGGTCGGTCACTGAAGCTTTCTTT. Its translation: CASSHGGSVTEAFF.